The clone carrying this TCR beta chain was seen once. Sequenced by immunoSEQ multiplex PCR; TCRdb stores in-frame clones only, minus some. The sample shows under 550,000 clones, about 90% of them seen only once. These data come from a study of blood T cell repertoires in COVID-19. With 3 bases removed from V and 5 bases from J, the gap between germline ends came to 7 bases. CDR1 and CDR2 from the germline V gene are LGHDT and YNNKEL (reference sequence). The CDR3 spans 12 residues. Sequences were obtained from peripheral blood. The origin of this receptor is a man aged 18 to 29 with COVID-19, enrolled during active disease. The chain has TRBV3-1 (or the pseudogene TRBV3-2) and TRBJ2-5; tentative D call: TRBD1 (5 bases). CDR3 sequence reads: CASSQKGETQYF. CDR3 sequence (DNA): TGTGCCAGCAGCCAGAAGGGGGAGACCCAGTACTTC.